This T cell receptor (beta chain) was profiled in a study of shared clonotypes between healthy human individuals. This clone came up once. Its specificity is unknown. Naive CD8 cells were CD45RO-negative, positively selected for CCR7, excluding terminally differentiated effector memory CD45RA+ cells. Whole-study results and caveats: Unshared clonotypes carried lower generation probabilities than those common to all four donors.

Sequencing was performed with immunoSEQ multiplex PCR; in TCRdb, only in-frame clones are kept and a portion is missing. This table has about 1.9 million clones, 80% to 95% appearing once. Trimming pared 7 bases from V and 8 bases from J, leaving 12 bases between. The CDR3 runs to 11 residues. Germline values: CDR1 MNHEY, CDR2 SMNVEV (reference sequence). The V and J genes are TRBV27 and TRBJ2-7; tentative D call: TRBD1 (5 bases). Source material: naive CD8+ T cells from PBMCs. The source is a man aged 18 to 29 in good health. Some clones in this sample may be carry-over from other donors' samples. CDR3 DNA: TGTGCCAGCACCCAAGGGGCCCAGCAGTACTTC. This translates into CASTQGAQQYF.